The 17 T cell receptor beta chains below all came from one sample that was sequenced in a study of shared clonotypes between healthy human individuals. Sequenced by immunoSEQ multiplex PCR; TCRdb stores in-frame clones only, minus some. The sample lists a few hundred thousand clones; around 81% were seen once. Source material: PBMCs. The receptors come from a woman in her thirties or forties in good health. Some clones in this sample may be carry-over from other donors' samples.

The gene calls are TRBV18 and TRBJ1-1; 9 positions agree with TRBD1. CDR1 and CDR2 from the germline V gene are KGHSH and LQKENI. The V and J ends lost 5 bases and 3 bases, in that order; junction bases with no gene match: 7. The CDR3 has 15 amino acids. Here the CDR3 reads CASSIRQGGDTEAFF. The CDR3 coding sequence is TGTGCCAGCTCAATCCGACAGGGGGGGGACACTGAAGCTTTCTTT.

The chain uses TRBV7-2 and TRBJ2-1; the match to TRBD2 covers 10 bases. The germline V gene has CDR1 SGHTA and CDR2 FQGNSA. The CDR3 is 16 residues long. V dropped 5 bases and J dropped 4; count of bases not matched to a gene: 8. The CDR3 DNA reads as TGTGCCAGCAGCACCAGGACTAGCGGTTATTACAATGAGCAGTTCTTC. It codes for CASSTRTSGYYNEQFF.

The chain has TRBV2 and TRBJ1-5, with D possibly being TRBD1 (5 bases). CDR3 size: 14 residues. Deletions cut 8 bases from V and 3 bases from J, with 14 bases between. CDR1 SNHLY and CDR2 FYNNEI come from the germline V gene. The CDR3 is CASRWPGINQPQHF. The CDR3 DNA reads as TGTGCCAGCCGATGGCCAGGGATCAATCAGCCCCAGCATTTT.

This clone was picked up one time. In DNA, the CDR3 is TGCGCCAGCAGCCCGACTAGCGGGAGGCGGGATGAGCAGTTCTTC. The encoded protein is CASSPTSGRRDEQFF. This chain links TRBV4-3 with TRBJ2-1, with 13 positions matching TRBD2. This CDR3 is 15 amino acids long. V lost 4 bases and J lost 8; bases outside the gene matches: 5. Germline V gene sequence: CDR1 LGHNA, CDR2 YSLEER.

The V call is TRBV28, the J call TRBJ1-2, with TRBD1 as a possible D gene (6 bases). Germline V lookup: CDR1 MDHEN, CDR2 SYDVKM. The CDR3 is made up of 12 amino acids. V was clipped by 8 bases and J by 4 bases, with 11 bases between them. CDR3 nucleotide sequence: TGTGCCAGCGGAGACAGGATCTATGGCTACACCTTC. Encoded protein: CASGDRIYGYTF.

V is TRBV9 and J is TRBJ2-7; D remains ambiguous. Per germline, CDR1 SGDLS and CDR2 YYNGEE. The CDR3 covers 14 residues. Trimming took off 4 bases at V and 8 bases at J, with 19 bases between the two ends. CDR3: CASSPRGVAIQQYF. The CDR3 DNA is TGTGCCAGCAGCCCCCGCGGTGTTGCTATCCAGCAGTACTTC. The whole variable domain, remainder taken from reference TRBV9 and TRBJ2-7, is DSGVTQTPKHLITATGQRVTLRCSPRSGDLSVYWYQQSLDQGLQFLIQYYNGEERAKGNILERFSAQQFPDLHSELNLSSLELGDSALYFCASSPRGVAIQQYFGPGTRLTVT.

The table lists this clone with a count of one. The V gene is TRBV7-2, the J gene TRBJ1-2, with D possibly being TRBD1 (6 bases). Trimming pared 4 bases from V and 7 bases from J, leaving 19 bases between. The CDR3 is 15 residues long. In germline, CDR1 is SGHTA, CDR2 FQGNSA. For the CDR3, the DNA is TGTGCCAGCAGCTCTACATTACAGGGTTTGTTTGGCTACACCTTC. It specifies CASSSTLQGLFGYTF.

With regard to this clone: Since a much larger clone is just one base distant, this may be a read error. In DNA, the CDR3 is TGTGCCAGCAGCTTGTTCGGGGATGGAGACACCATATATTTT. Translation: CASSLFGDGDTIYF. This chain connects TRBV5-6 to TRBJ1-3; D gene ambiguous. This CDR3 comprises 14 residues. Germline V gives CDR1 SGHDT, CDR2 YYEEEE.

CDR3 in amino acids: CASSLFRGQGEAFF. CDR3 in DNA: TGTGCCAGCAGTTTATTTCGGGGTCAGGGTGAAGCTTTCTTT. The chain links TRBV27 to TRBJ1-1, with a weak D call TRBD1 (5 bases). Germline values: CDR1 MNHEY, CDR2 SMNVEV (reference sequence). This CDR3 is built from 14 residues. The V and J ends lost 1 base and 7 bases respectively, with 13 bases between them.

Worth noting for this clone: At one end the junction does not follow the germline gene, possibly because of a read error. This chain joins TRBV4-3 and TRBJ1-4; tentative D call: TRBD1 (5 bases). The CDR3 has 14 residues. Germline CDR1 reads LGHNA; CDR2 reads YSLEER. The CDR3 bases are TGCGCCAGCAACCAAGGGCAGGGCAATGAAAAACTGTTTTTT. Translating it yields CASNQGQGNEKLFF.

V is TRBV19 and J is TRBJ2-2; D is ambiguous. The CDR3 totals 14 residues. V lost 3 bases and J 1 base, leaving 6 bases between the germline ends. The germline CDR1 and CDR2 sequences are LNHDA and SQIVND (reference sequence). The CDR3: CASSINRNTGELFF. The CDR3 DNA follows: TGTGCCAGTAGTATTAATAGGAACACCGGGGAGCTGTTTTTT.

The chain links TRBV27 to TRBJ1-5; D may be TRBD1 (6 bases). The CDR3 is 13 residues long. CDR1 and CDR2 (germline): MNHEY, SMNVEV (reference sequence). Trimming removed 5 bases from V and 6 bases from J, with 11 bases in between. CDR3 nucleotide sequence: TGTGCCAGCAGTACCCACAGGGCTCAGCCCCAGCATTTT. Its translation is CASSTHRAQPQHF.

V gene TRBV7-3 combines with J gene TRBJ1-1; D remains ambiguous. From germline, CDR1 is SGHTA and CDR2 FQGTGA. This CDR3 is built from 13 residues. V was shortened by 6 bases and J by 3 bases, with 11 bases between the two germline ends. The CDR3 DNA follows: TGTGCCAGCAGTTACGGAGGGTACACTGAAGCTTTCTTT. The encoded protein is CASSYGGYTEAFF.

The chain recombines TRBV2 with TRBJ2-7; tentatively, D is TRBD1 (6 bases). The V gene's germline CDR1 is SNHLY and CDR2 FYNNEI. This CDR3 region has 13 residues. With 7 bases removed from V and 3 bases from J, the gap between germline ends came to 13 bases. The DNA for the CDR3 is TGTGCCAGCAAGGTTGAGGGGGTCTACGAGCAGTACTTC. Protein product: CASKVEGVYEQYF.

The chain's CDR3 is CATDRSTGRHNEQFF. The CDR3, as DNA: TGTGCCACAGACAGGTCGACCGGGCGTCACAATGAGCAGTTCTTC. The chain links TRBV28 to TRBJ2-1, with D possibly matching TRBD1 (6 bases). V was pared by 10 bases and J by 5 bases, with 21 bases between. Germline CDR1 is MDHEN and CDR2 is SYDVKM. The CDR3 covers 15 residues.

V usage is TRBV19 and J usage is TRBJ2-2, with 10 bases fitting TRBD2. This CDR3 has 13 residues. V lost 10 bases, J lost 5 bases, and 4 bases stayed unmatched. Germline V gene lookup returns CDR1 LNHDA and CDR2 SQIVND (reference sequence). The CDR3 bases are TGTGCCACCGGACTAGCGGCTACCGGGGAGCTGTTTTTT. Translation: CATGLAATGELFF. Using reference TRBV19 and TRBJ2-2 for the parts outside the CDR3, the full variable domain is DGGITQSPKYLFRKEGQNVTLSCEQNLNHDAMYWYRQDPGQGLRLIYYSQIVNDFQKGDIAEGYSVSREKKESFPLTVTSAQKNPTAFYLCATGLAATGELFFGEGSRLTVL.

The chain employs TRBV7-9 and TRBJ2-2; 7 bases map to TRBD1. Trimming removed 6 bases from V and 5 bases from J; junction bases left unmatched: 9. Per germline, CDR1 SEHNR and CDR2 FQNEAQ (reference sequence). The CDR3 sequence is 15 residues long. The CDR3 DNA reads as TGTGCCAGCAGGAGAGGGGGCGCAGGAACCGGGGAGCTGTTTTTT. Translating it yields CASRRGGAGTGELFF.